Given below is one TCR beta chain in context. The antigen is unknown. This record comes from a study of shared clonotypes between healthy human individuals. Study background: The plates for each donor numbered three CD4 naive, three CD4 memory, two CD8 naive and one CD8 memory. General study points: In contrast to clonotypes shared by all four donors, non-shared clonotypes had lower generation probabilities.

The CDR3 loop spans 12 amino acids. The V gene's germline CDR1 is SGHNT and CDR2 YYREEE (reference sequence). Trimming removed 3 bases at V and 5 bases at J, with 8 bases between. The table came from immunoSEQ multiplex PCR; TCRdb's copy has only in-frame clones and leaves some out. The profile shows about 2.4 million clones, approximately 94% of them singletons. It was into CD45RA+ naive and CD45RA-negative memory subsets that the CD4+ cells were split. The chain couples TRBV5-4 to TRBJ2-5; tentative D call: TRBD1 (7 bases). This receptor was identified in a man between 18 and 29 years old in good health. Some clones in this sample may be carry-over from other donors' samples. Sequences were obtained from naive CD4+ T cells from PBMCs. This sample's subset: CD45RA+ positively selected. CDR3 protein: CASSSGGETQYF. CDR3 in DNA: TGTGCCAGCAGCTCAGGGGGGGAGACCCAGTACTTC.